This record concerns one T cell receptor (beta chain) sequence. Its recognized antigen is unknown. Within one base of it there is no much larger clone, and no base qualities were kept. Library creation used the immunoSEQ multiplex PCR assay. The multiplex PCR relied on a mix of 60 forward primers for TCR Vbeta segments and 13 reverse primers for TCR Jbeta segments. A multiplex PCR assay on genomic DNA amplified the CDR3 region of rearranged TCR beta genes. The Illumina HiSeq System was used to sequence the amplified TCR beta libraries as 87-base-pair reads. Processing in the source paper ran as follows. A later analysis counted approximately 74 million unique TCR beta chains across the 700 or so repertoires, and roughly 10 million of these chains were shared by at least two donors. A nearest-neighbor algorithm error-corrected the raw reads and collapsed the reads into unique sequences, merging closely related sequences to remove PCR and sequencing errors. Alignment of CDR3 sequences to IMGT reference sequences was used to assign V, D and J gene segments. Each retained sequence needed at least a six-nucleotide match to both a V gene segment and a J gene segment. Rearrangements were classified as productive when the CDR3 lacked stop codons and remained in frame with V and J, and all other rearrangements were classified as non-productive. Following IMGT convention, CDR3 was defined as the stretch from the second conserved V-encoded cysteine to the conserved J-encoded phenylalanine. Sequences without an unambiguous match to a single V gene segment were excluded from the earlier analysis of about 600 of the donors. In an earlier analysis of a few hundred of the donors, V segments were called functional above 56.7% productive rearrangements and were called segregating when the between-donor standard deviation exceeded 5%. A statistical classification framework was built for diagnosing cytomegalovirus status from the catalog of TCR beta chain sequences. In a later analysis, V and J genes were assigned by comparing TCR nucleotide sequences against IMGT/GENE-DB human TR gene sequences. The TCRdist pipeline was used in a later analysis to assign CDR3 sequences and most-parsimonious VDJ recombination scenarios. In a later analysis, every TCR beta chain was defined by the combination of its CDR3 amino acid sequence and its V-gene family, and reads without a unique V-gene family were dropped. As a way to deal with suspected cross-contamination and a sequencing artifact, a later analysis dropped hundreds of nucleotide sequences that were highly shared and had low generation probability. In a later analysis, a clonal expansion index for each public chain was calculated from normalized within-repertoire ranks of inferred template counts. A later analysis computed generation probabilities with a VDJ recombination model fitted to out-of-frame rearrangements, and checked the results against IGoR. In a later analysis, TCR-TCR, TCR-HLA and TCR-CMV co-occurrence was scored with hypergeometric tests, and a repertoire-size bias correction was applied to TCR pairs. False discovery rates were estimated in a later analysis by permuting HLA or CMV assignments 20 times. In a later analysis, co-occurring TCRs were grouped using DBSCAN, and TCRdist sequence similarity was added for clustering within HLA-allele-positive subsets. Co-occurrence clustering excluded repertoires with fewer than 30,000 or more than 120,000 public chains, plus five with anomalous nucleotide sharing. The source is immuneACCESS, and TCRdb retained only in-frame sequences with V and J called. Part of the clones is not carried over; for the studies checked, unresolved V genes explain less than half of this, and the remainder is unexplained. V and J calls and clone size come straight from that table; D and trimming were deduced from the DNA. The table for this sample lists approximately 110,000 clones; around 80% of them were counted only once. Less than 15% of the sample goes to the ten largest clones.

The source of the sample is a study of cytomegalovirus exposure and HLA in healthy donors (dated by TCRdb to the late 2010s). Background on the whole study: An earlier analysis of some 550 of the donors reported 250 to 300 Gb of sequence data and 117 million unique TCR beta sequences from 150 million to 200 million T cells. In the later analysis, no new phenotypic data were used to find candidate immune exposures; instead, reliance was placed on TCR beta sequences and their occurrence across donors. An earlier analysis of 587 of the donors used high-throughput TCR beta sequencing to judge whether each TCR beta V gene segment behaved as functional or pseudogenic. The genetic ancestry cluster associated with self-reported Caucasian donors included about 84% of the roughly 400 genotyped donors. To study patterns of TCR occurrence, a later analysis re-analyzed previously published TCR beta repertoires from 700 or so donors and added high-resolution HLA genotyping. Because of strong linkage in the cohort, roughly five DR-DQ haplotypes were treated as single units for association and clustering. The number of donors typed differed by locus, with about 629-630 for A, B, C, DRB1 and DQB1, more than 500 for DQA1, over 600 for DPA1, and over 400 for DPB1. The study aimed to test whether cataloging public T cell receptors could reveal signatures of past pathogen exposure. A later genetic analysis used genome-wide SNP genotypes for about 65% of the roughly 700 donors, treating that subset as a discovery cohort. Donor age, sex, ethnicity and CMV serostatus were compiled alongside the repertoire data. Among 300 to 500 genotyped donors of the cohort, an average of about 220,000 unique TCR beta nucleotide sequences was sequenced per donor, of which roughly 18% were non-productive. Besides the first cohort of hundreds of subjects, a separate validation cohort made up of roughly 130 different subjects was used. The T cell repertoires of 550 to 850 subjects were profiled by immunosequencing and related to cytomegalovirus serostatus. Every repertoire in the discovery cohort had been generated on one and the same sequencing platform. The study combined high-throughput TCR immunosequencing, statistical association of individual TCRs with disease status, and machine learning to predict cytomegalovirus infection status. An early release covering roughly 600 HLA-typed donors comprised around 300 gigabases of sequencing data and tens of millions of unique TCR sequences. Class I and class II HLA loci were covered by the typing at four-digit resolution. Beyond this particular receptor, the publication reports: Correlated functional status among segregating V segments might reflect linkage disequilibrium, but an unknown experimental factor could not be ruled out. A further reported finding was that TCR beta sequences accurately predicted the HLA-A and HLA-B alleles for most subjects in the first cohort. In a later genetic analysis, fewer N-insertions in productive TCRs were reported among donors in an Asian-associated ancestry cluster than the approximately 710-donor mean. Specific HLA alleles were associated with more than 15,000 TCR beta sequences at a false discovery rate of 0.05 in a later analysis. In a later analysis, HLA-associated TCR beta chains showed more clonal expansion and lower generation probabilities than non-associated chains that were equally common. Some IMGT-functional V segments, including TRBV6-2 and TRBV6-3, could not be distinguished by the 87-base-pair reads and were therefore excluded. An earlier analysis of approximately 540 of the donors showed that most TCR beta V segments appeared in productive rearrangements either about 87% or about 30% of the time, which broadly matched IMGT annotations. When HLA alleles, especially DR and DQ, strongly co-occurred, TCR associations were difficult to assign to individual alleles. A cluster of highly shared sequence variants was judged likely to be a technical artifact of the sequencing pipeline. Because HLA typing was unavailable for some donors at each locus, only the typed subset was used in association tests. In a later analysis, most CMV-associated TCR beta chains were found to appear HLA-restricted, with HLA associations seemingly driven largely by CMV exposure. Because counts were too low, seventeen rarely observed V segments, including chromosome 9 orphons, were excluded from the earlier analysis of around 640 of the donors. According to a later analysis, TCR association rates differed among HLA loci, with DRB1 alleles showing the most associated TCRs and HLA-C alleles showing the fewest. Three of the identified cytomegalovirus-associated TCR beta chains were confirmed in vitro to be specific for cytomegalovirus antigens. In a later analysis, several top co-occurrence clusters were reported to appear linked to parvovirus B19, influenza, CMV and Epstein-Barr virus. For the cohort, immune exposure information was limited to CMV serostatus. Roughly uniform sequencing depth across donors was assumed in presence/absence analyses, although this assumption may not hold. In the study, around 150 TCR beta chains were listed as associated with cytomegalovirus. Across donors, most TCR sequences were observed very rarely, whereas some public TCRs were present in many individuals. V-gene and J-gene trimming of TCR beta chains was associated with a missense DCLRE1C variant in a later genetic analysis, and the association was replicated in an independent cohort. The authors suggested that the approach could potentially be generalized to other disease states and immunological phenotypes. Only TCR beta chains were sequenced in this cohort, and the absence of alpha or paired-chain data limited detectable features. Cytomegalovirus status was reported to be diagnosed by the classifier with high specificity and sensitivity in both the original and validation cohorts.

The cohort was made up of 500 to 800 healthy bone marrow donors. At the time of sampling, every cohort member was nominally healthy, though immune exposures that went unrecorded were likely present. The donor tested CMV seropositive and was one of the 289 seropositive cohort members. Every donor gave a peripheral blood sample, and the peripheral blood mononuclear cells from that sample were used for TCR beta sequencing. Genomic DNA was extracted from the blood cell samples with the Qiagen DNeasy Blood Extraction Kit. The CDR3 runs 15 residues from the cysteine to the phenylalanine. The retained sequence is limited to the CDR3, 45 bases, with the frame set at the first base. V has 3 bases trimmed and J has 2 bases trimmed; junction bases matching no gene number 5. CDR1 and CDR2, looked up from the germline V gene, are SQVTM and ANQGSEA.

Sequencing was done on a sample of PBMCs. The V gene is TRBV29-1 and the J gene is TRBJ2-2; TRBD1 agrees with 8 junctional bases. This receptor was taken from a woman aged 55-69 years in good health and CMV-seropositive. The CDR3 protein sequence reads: CSVDGQGANTGELFF. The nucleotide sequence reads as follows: TGCAGCGTTGATGGTCAGGGGGCTAACACCGGGGAGCTGTTTTTT.